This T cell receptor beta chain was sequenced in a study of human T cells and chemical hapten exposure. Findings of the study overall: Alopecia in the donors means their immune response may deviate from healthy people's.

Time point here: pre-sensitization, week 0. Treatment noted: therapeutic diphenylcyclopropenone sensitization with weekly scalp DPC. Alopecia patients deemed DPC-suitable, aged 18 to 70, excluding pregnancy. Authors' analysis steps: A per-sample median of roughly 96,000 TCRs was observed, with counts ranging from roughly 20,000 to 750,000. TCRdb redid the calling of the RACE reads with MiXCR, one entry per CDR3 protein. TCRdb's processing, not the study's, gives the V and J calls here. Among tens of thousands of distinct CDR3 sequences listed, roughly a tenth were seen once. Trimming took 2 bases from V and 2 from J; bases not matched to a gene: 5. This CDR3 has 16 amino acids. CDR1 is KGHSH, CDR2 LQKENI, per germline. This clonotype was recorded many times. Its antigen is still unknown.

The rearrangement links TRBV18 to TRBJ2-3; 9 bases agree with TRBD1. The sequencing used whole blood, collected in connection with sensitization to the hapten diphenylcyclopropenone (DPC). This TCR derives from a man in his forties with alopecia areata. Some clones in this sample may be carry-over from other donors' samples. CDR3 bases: TGTGCCAGCTCACCAGAGGACAGGGGACCCACAGATACGCAGTATTTT. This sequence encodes CASSPEDRGPTDTQYF.